The rows below give T cell receptor beta chains drawn from one sample of a study of CD8+ T cells in alopecia areata. Produced via immunoSEQ multiplex PCR; TCRdb's table is partial and in-frame only. The data contain about 300,000 clones, 55% to 70% of them singletons. Sequencing used CD4+ T cells sorted from blood, obtained at week 24, from a patient treated with tofacitinib. The receptors derive from a human donor with alopecia areata. The CDR3 runs from the conserved cysteine through the conserved F or W. A D gene is named only where the DNA matches it firmly. Clone size is stated in some rows and not others, as once, few, many or a class when expanded.

NA TRBJ2-2 NA TRBV7-2 TGTGCCAGCAGCTGGAGGGGGCAGAACACCGGGGAGCTGTTTTTT CASSWRGQNTGELFF
TRBD1 TRBJ1-1 NA TRBV29-1 TGCAGCGTTCGGGGAATTGTCAGGGGGACTGAAGCTTTCTTT CSVRGIVRGTEAFF
NA TRBJ1-4 NA TRBV30 TGTGCCTGGAGTAAACTTAATGAAAAACTGTTTTTT CAWSKLNEKLFF
NA TRBJ2-5 NA TRBV7-7 TGTGCTAGCAGCTTAGGGGGGTCCGCCCAAGAGACCCAGTACTTC CASSLGGSAQETQYF
TRBD1 TRBJ1-2 NA TRBV7-9 TGTGCCAGCAGCCCCGACAGGGGTCATGGCTACACCTTC CASSPDRGHGYTF
TRBD1 TRBJ1-5 NA TRBV5-1 TGCGCCAGCAGCACACGGGACAGGGTTGATCAGCCCCAGCATTTT CASSTRDRVDQPQHF
NA TRBJ1-2 few TRBV5-1 TGCGCCAGCAGCTCGGGACTGGGGTCTGGCTACACCTTC CASSSGLGSGYTF
TRBD1 TRBJ1-5 NA TRBV27 TGTGCCAGCAGTTCGCGACAGGGGCAGGGCTGGAGCAATCAGCCCCAGCATTTT CASSSRQGQGWSNQPQHF
TRBD1 TRBJ1-2 NA TRBV30 TGTGCCTCACCGGGACAGGGCCTTATTGGTGGCTACACCTTC CASPGQGLIGGYTF
NA TRBJ1-2 NA TRBV4-3 TGCGCCAGCAGCCAAGATAGTGGGATTAACTATGGCTACACCTTC CASSQDSGINYGYTF
NA TRBJ1-2 NA TRBV6-5 TGTGCCAGCAGCCACAGGGAGGGTGGCTACACCTTC CASSHREGGYTF
NA TRBJ2-3 NA TRBV4-2 TGTGCCAGCAGCCAAGTGTACGGAAGCACAGATACGCAGTATTTT CASSQVYGSTDTQYF
NA TRBJ2-2 NA TRBV9 TGTGCCAGCAGCGTAGTAGCCGGGGAGCTGTTTTTT CASSVVAGELFF
NA TRBJ1-4 NA TRBV27 TGTGCCAGCAGTTTGATCTTTAATGAAAAACTGTTTTTT CASSLIFNEKLFF
NA TRBJ2-5 few TRBV7-3 TGTGCCAGCAGCTCCACTAGATCATGGGAGACCCAGTACTTC CASSSTRSWETQYF
NA TRBJ2-2 NA TRBV25-1 TGTGCCAGCAGCGCCCCTAGCACCGGGGAGCTGTTTTTT CASSAPSTGELFF
NA TRBJ2-3 few TRBV25-1 TGTGCCAGCAGTGAATATCAGGGAGATACGCAGTATTTT CASSEYQGDTQYF
NA TRBJ2-3 NA TRBV20-1 TGCAGTGCTTGGGACCCGGATACGCAGTATTTT CSAWDPDTQYF
TRBD1 TRBJ1-1 NA TRBV14 TGTGCCAGCAGCCAATGGACAGGGGCCACTGAAGCTTTCTTT CASSQWTGATEAFF
NA TRBJ1-2 NA TRBV6-4 TGTGCCAGCAGTGAAGACGCCAGGGGCTATGGCTACACCTTC CASSEDARGYGYTF
NA TRBJ2-3 NA TRBV6-5 TGTGCCAGCAGCCCTCGGGCAGGGTACACAGATACGCAGTATTTT CASSPRAGYTDTQYF
TRBD1 TRBJ1-2 NA TRBV29-1 TGCAGCGTCCTGGGGACAGGGACGACTAACTATGGCTACACCTTC CSVLGTGTTNYGYTF
NA TRBJ2-1 few TRBV10-3 TGTGCCATCAGTGAAGAGGCCATCAGATATTTCTTC CAISEEAIRYFF
TRBD2 TRBJ2-7 NA TRBV29-1 TGCAGCGTTGGCGGGGGGACCTACGAGCAGTACTTC CSVGGGTYEQYF
NA TRBJ1-2 NA TRBV29-1 TGCAGCGTTTCCCCCCGCCAGGCCAACTATGGCTACACCTTC CSVSPRQANYGYTF
NA TRBJ1-1 NA TRBV6-5 TGTGCCAGCAGCCGGGACTCACTTGCTTTCTTT CASSRDSLAFF
TRBD1 TRBJ2-3 NA TRBV29-1 TGCAGCGTAGCCAGGACAGGCAGAGATACGCAGTATTTT CSVARTGRDTQYF
TRBD2 TRBJ2-1 few TRBV7-3 TGTGCCAGCAGCTTACCGGGGGGATCCTACAATGAGCAGTTCTTC CASSLPGGSYNEQFF
NA TRBJ1-2 NA TRBV20-1 TGCAGCCCCATTCGGGGGGAAGGCTACACCTTC CSPIRGEGYTF